This record covers a single TCR beta chain. Germline V gene sequence: CDR1 MNHNS, CDR2 SASEGT. Trimming shortened V by 2 bases and J by 2 bases, and 10 bases separated the two germline ends. The CDR3 consists of 15 residues. The data derive from a study of blood T cell repertoires in COVID-19. Across the study: Both acute and convalescent COVID-19 samples were obtained from the United States, Italy and Spain.

Authors' methods: From reference gene primer amplification, estimates of nucleated cell counts were derived. The data were produced by immunoSEQ multiplex PCR, yet TCRdb's version contains in-frame clones alone and is incomplete. From that table come the V and J calls and clone size; the DNA was used to work out D and trimming. The sample shows tens of thousands of clones, 84% of them seen only once. Sequencing used peripheral blood. The sequence was collected from a man aged 50 to 60 with active or convalescent COVID-19. The V call is TRBV6-1, the J call TRBJ1-3; D may be TRBD1 (5 bases). For the CDR3, the DNA is TGTGCCAGCAGTGAAAGGGCAGGGCCTGGAAACACCATATATTTT. Encoded protein: CASSERAGPGNTIYF.